This T cell receptor beta chain was identified during a study of T cells in Graves' hyperthyroidism and ophthalmopathy. Amplification of TCR beta CDR3 regions was performed using RNA transcripts as template. In the first-round RT-PCR of the TCR CDR3, the HTBI primer set was used. Each CDR3 protein gets one entry after TCRdb re-called the multiplex PCR reads with MiXCR. The profile shows hundreds of thousands of distinct CDR3 sequences, around 16% of them singletons. The CDR3 totals 16 residues. The germline gives CDR1 DFQATT, CDR2 SNEGSKA (reference sequence). V lost 1 base and J lost 9; bases outside the gene matches: 8.

The sequence was collected from a woman aged 18-30 years with Graves' hyperthyroidism. Sequenced input: blood. This sequence joins TRBV20-1 and TRBJ2-1, with 14 positions matching TRBD2. In DNA, the CDR3 is TGCAGTGCTAGAGCTCCCGGGACTAGCGGGAGTACTGAGCAGTTCTTC. Encoded protein: CSARAPGTSGSTEQFF.